The rows below give T cell receptor beta chains drawn from one sample of a study of blood T cell repertoires in COVID-19. TCRdb's table, derived via immunoSEQ multiplex PCR, lists solely in-frame clones and lacks some. There are about 400,000 clones in the sample; approximately 89% occur only once, and more than 1.5% lies in the top ten. Sequences were obtained from PBMCs or T cells enriched from blood (not recorded which). All receptors derive from a man aged 35 to 55 in a cohort exposed to, infected with or recovered from COVID-19 (not recorded which). Each CDR3 is given with its conserved first and last residue. The D gene is left open where the match is weak. Where a row states a size, it is once, few, many or the class of an expanded clone; other rows omit it.

cdr3_length	d_call	v_call	j_call	clone_size	cdr3_nt	cdr3_aa
16	NA	TRBV5-1	TRBJ1-1	NA	TGCGCCAGCAGCGCAATTATGGGGCATGGGAACACTGAAGCTTTCTTT	CASSAIMGHGNTEAFF
14	NA	TRBV19	TRBJ1-4	NA	TGTGCCAGTAGACGAAGACAGGAAGGCGAAAAACTGTTTTTT	CASRRRQEGEKLFF
13	TRBD1	TRBV29-1	TRBJ1-5	NA	TGCAGCGTAGGACAGGGTAGAGATCAGCCCCAGCATTTT	CSVGQGRDQPQHF
15	NA	TRBV10-2	TRBJ2-1	NA	TGCGCCAGCAGTGGTGGCGGGGTCTCCTACAATGAGCAGTTCTTC	CASSGGGVSYNEQFF
14	TRBD1	TRBV25-1	TRBJ1-1	NA	TGTGCCAGCAGCTTGACAGGGGGCTACACTGAAGCTTTCTTT	CASSLTGGYTEAFF
15	TRBD1	TRBV5-1	TRBJ2-7	NA	TGCGCCAGCAGCTCGTCGGGACAGGGGTACAGCGAGCAGTACTTC	CASSSSGQGYSEQYF
15	TRBD2	TRBV5-4	TRBJ2-1	NA	TGTGCCAGCAGCCCAGGACTAGCGGGAGCGAATGAGCAGTTCTTC	CASSPGLAGANEQFF
15	NA	TRBV15	TRBJ1-5	NA	TGTGCCACCAGCAATCCTCGGGGGGCGGTTCAGCCCCAGCATTTT	CATSNPRGAVQPQHF
13	NA	TRBV3-1/TRBV3-2	TRBJ2-6	few	TGTGCCAGCAAGGGGTCTGGGGCCAACGTCCTGACTTTC	CASKGSGANVLTF
14	TRBD1	TRBV2	TRBJ1-1	few	TGTGCCAGTCAACAGGGGGCGTTGAACACTGAAGCTTTCTTT	CASQQGALNTEAFF
15	TRBD1	TRBV6-5	TRBJ1-5	NA	TGTGCCAGTTCAGCGTGGACAGGGAGCAATCAGCCCCAGCATTTT	CASSAWTGSNQPQHF
15	NA	TRBV5-1	TRBJ1-1	once	TGCGCCAGCAGCTTGGCCATAGGGAGGAACACTGAAGCTTTCTTT	CASSLAIGRNTEAFF
15	TRBD2	TRBV7-3	TRBJ2-5	NA	TGTGCCAGCAGCTTAGGACTAGCGAGAAAAGAGACCCAGTACTTC	CASSLGLARKETQYF
13	NA	TRBV28	TRBJ1-5	NA	TGTGCCAGCAGTTTACCGGGAGATCAGCCCCAGCATTTT	CASSLPGDQPQHF
15	TRBD1	TRBV5-1	TRBJ1-1	NA	TGCGCCAGCAGCCTCTGGGACAGGGGGAACACTGAAGCTTTCTTT	CASSLWDRGNTEAFF
13	TRBD2	TRBV6-5	TRBJ2-5	NA	TGTGCCAGCCGGACTAGCGGGAGTGAGACCCAGTACTTC	CASRTSGSETQYF
17	TRBD1	TRBV2	TRBJ2-6	NA	TGTGCCAGCACCTGGACAGGGTCAAGCTCTGGGGCCAACGTCCTGACTTTC	CASTWTGSSSGANVLTF
13	TRBD1	TRBV11-2	TRBJ1-1	NA	TGTGCCAGCAGCAGGGACAGAAACACTGAAGCTTTCTTT	CASSRDRNTEAFF
14	TRBD1	TRBV6-5	TRBJ1-6	NA	TGTGCCAGCACCCCGGGACAGGGAAGCTCACCCCTCCACTTT	CASTPGQGSSPLHF
14	NA	TRBV5-1	TRBJ2-7	NA	TGCGCCAGCCGCCAAATCACTGGTGCCTACGAGCAGTACTTC	CASRQITGAYEQYF
13	TRBD1	TRBV30	TRBJ1-6	NA	TGTGCCTGGAGCCTCCGACAGGGAACACCCCTCCACTTT	CAWSLRQGTPLHF
16	NA	TRBV30	TRBJ2-3	NA	TGTGCCTGGAGTGCTCCGGGTCTAAGGCGCACAGATACGCAGTATTTT	CAWSAPGLRRTDTQYF